Reported below is one T cell receptor (beta chain). Its antigen remains unknown. Germline V lookup: CDR1 PRHDT, CDR2 FYEKMQ (reference sequence). Trimming left V 3 bases short and J 6 bases short, with 11 bases between. The CDR3 loop spans 13 amino acids. This sample is part of a study of shared clonotypes between healthy human individuals. Study details: In total, the donors were two women and a few men aged 18 to 49. Used for every donor were three CD4 naive, three CD4 memory, two CD8 naive and one CD8 memory plate.

TCRdb's table, derived via immunoSEQ multiplex PCR, lists solely in-frame clones and lacks some. The sample has about 2.2 million clones, roughly 91% seen once. The naive CD8 subset, CD45RO-negative cells positively selected for CCR7, excluded terminally differentiated effector memory CD45RA+ cells. Points from the study as a whole: Naive subsets generally exceeded memory subsets in estimated richness. The rarefaction results pointed to incomplete sorted-subset sequencing despite large depth.

The specimen was naive CD8+ T cells from PBMCs. This chain joins TRBV13 and TRBJ1-1, with D unclear. This receptor was obtained from a man aged 18 to 35 in good health. Some clones in this sample may be carry-over from other donors' samples. The CDR3 protein is CASSLDEFSEAFF. Written as DNA, the CDR3 is TGTGCCAGCAGCTTGGACGAGTTTTCTGAAGCTTTCTTT.